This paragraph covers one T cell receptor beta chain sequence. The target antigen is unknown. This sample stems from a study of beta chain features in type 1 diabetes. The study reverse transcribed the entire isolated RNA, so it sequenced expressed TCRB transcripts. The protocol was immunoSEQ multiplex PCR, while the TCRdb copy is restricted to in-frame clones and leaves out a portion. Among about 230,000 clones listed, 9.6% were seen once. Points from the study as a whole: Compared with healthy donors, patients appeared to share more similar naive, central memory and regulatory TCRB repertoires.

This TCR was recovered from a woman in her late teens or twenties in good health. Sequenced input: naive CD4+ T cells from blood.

CDR3 loop: CASSDRTGRTNYGYTF. DNA for the CDR3: TGCGCCAGCAGTGATCGCACAGGACGGACTAACTATGGCTACACCTTC. The chain combines TRBV10-2 with TRBJ1-2; TRBD1 might be the D (5 bases). Deletions cut 3 bases from V and 0 bases from J, with 14 bases between. This CDR3 comprises 16 residues. Germline V lookup: CDR1 WSHSY, CDR2 SAAADI.